This T cell receptor beta chain was documented in a study of blood T cells in healthy people across ages. Overall study: When template switching was applied, about one barcoded beta molecule was captured per two T cells. Points from the study as a whole: TCR beta diversity per million T cells fell roughly linearly with age.

A sample-barcoded 5' primer and a J-beta primer mix were used in a second PCR of roughly 6 to 12 cycles. In TCRdb, the 5' RACE reads were re-called with MiXCR into one record per CDR3 protein. Of about 510,000 distinct CDR3 sequences in the sample, about 27% were seen once. The CDR3 has 13 amino acids. Germline V gene data show CDR1 as MNHEY and CDR2 as SMNVEV (reference sequence). The V end was cut by 5 bases, the J end by 1 base, with 3 bases between. This clonotype was seen only a few times. The antigen remains undetermined. The sample also formed part of further work on T cells of mothers and their children.

V gene TRBV27 combines with J gene TRBJ2-6; D is unclear. Specimen: blood. This receptor was taken from a boy younger than 10 in good health. CDR3 sequence: CASSMSGANVLTF. The DNA for the CDR3 is TGTGCCAGCAGTATGTCTGGGGCCAACGTCCTGACTTTC.